The 22 T cell receptor beta chains in this list originate from one sample, sequenced in a study of T cells after yellow fever vaccination. Via MiXCR, TCRdb re-called the 5' RACE reads, giving one row per CDR3 protein. The table includes hundreds of thousands of distinct CDR3 sequences, around an eighth detected once. The sequences come from PBMCs, collected on the day of the yellow fever booster vaccination. These receptors were collected from a young man who received the YFV17D yellow fever vaccine.

This clonotype was seen many times. The chain is built from TRBV7-2 and TRBJ1-2, with D hard to call. CDR1 is SGHTA and CDR2 is FQGNSA in the germline V gene. V dropped 1 base and J dropped 8 bases, with 8 bases sitting between them. The CDR3 has 12 amino acids. CDR3 coding DNA: TGTGCCAGCAGCTTAGTAGGGATGGGCTACACCTTC. Encoded protein: CASSLVGMGYTF.

J is TRBJ2-3 and V is TRBV7-9, with D maybe TRBD1 (6 bases). This CDR3 region has 16 residues. CDR1 and CDR2 (germline): SEHNR, FQNEAQ (reference sequence). Trimming shortened V by 1 base and J by 4 bases, and 15 bases separated the two germline ends. CDR3 residues: CASSLGGGPGADTQYF. DNA for the CDR3: TGTGCCAGCAGCTTAGGAGGGGGACCAGGAGCAGATACGCAGTATTTT.

This clonotype appeared many times. The rearrangement joins TRBV12-3 or TRBV12-4 to TRBJ2-3; TRBD2 matches 12 bases. There are 15 residues in the CDR3. With V trimmed by 3 bases and J by 5 bases, 3 bases remained unmatched. CDR3 in DNA: TGTGCCAGCAGTTTTACTAGCGGGAGGAAAGATACGCAGTATTTT. It specifies CASSFTSGRKDTQYF.

This clonotype was found a few times. V usage is TRBV28 and J usage is TRBJ1-1; D is ambiguous. V was shortened by 3 bases and J by 11 bases, with 13 bases between the two germline ends. The CDR3 covers 12 residues. From germline, CDR1 is MDHEN and CDR2 SYDVKM. The CDR3 protein is CASSFWQNAAFF. The CDR3 DNA reads TGTGCCAGCAGTTTTTGGCAGAACGCTGCTTTCTTT.

The J gene is TRBJ2-7, the V gene TRBV6-5, with 7 bases fitting TRBD2. This CDR3 region has 12 residues. Looked up from germline, CDR1 is MNHEY and CDR2 is SVGAGI. The ends lost 4 bases at V and 9 bases at J; junction bases unmatched: 6. The CDR3 sequence: CASSSPTGGQYF. The CDR3 region has the DNA TGTGCCAGCAGTTCCCCTACGGGAGGGCAGTACTTC.

This clonotype was counted a few times. This chain connects TRBV19 to TRBJ1-6; D call uncertain. The germline gives CDR1 LNHDA, CDR2 SQIVND (reference sequence). V was pared by 6 bases and J by 7 bases, with 7 bases between. This CDR3 has 12 residues. The chain's CDR3 is CASSQLNSPLHF. In nucleotides, the CDR3 is TGTGCCAGTAGCCAGCTAAATTCACCCCTCCACTTT.

This clonotype has only a few counts. This rearrangement joins TRBV6-2 or TRBV6-3 to TRBJ2-1; 7 bases are shared with TRBD2. CDR1 MNHEY and CDR2 SVGEGT come from the germline V gene. The CDR3 spans 16 residues. J lost 0 bases, V lost 6 bases, and 8 bases had no gene match. The CDR3 sequence is CASRDVLADSYNEQFF. For the CDR3, the DNA is TGTGCCAGCAGGGACGTTCTAGCGGACTCCTACAATGAGCAGTTCTTC.

This sequence joins TRBV7-9 and TRBJ1-1; D remains ambiguous. This CDR3 has 13 residues. V dropped 5 bases and J dropped 3 bases, with 10 bases sitting between them. Germline V lookup: CDR1 SEHNR, CDR2 FQNEAQ (reference sequence). In DNA, the CDR3 is TGTGCCAGCAGCCCCAAGGTCCACACTGAAGCTTTCTTT. Protein product: CASSPKVHTEAFF.

This chain links TRBV7-9 with TRBJ2-7, with D tentatively TRBD1 or TRBD2 (5 bases each). Trimming stripped 5 bases from V and 6 bases from J, with 14 bases between. Germline V gene sequence: CDR1 SEHNR, CDR2 FQNEAQ (reference sequence). This CDR3 is 13 amino acids long. This CDR3 reads CASSGQPGSEQYF. The CDR3 DNA reads as TGTGCCAGCAGCGGTCAGCCAGGGAGCGAGCAGTACTTC.

This clonotype occurred once. This chain joins TRBV7-2 and TRBJ2-7, with a possible D match to TRBD2 (6 bases). This CDR3 contains 13 residues. CDR1 and CDR2 (germline): SGHTA, FQGNSA. V shed 1 base and J shed 7 bases, with 11 bases lying between them. The CDR3 DNA is TGTGCCAGCAGCTTAGATAAGGGAGGAGAGCAGTACTTC. Translating gives CASSLDKGGEQYF.

This clonotype turned up a few times. V and J are TRBV5-1 and TRBJ2-5, with TRBD2 matching over 8 bases. After removal of 4 bases from V and 3 bases from J, the junction contained 8 bases not matched to a gene. The germline CDR1 and CDR2 sequences are SGHRS and YFSETQ. The CDR3 is 15 residues long. The CDR3 is CASSRSGTREETQYF. The CDR3 region has the DNA TGCGCCAGCAGCCGCTCCGGGACTAGAGAAGAGACCCAGTACTTC.

A few counts support this clonotype. The chain couples TRBV6-1 to TRBJ2-7; possibly TRBD1 or TRBD2 for D (5 bases each). V was clipped by 4 bases and J by 2 bases, with 15 bases between them. The germline V gene encodes CDR1 MNHNS and CDR2 SASEGT. There are 15 residues in the CDR3. In nucleotides, the CDR3 is TGTGCCAGCAGTGGGGAATCCGGGGCCCCCTACGAGCAGTACTTC. Translating gives CASSGESGAPYEQYF.

This clonotype was counted at least ten times. In DNA, the CDR3 is TGCAGTGCTAGGGCTCTAGCGAAGGGCAATGAGCAGTTCTTC. It specifies CSARALAKGNEQFF. This chain links TRBV20-1 with TRBJ2-1; possible D gene TRBD2, 6 bases. With 3 bases removed from V and 6 bases from J, the gap between germline ends came to 15 bases. The V gene's germline CDR1 is DFQATT and CDR2 SNEGSKA (reference sequence). The CDR3 covers 14 residues.

This clonotype was seen only a few times. CDR3 amino acids: CASSRSGRDEQYF. CDR3 bases: TGTGCCAGCAGCCGTAGCGGGAGGGACGAGCAGTACTTC. The gene calls are TRBV7-9 and TRBJ2-7, with TRBD2 matching over 11 bases. The germline V gene encodes CDR1 SEHNR and CDR2 FQNEAQ (reference sequence). J gave up 5 bases and V 5 bases, and 2 bases lay outside the gene matches. The length of the CDR3 is 13 residues. The whole variable domain, remainder taken from reference TRBV7-9 and TRBJ2-7, is DTGVSQNPRHKITKRGQNVTFRCDPISEHNRLYWYRQTLGQGPEFLTYFQNEAQLEKSRLLSDRFSAERPKGSFSTLEIQRTEQGDSAMYLCASSRSGRDEQYFGPGTRLTVT.

This clonotype was detected a few times. The gene calls are TRBV12-3 or TRBV12-4 and TRBJ2-2; D is possibly TRBD2 (7 bases). The CDR3 has 14 residues. V lost 7 bases and J 4 bases, leaving 13 bases between the germline ends. CDR3 amino acids: CASKHRGGTGELFF. The CDR3 nucleotides are TGTGCCAGCAAGCATAGGGGGGGCACCGGGGAGCTGTTTTTT.

Ten or more counts support this clonotype. The J gene is TRBJ2-1, the V gene TRBV7-3, with D possibly being TRBD1 (5 bases). In germline, CDR1 is SGHTA, CDR2 FQGTGA. The CDR3 is made up of 16 amino acids. Trimming took 4 bases from V and 0 from J, leaving 13 bases between them. Here the CDR3 reads CASSSGLSSSYNEQFF. The DNA for the CDR3 is TGTGCCAGCAGCTCAGGGCTTTCAAGCTCCTACAATGAGCAGTTCTTC.

DNA of the CDR3: TGTGCCAGCAGTTCGCGACTTGCTTTTAACACAGATACGCAGTATTTT. This sequence encodes CASSSRLAFNTDTQYF. The genes are TRBV6-5 and TRBJ2-3; D unclear. The V end was cut by 4 bases, the J end by 2 bases, with 16 bases between. CDR1 is MNHEY and CDR2 is SVGAGI in the germline V gene. This CDR3 is built from 16 residues.

The chain couples TRBV28 to TRBJ2-7; D may be TRBD2 (5 bases). This CDR3 has 16 amino acids. The V and J ends lost 2 bases and 3 bases respectively, with 17 bases between them. The germline V gene encodes CDR1 MDHEN and CDR2 SYDVKM. CDR3 nucleotide sequence: TGTGCCAGCAGTTTAAAGGAGGACCGGTTCAACTACGAGCAGTACTTC. Its translation is CASSLKEDRFNYEQYF.

This clonotype was recorded many times. V and J are TRBV6-2 or TRBV6-3 and TRBJ2-4, with a weak D call TRBD2 (5 bases). With 6 bases removed from V and 1 base from J, the gap between germline ends came to 10 bases. The CDR3 totals 14 residues. Looked up from germline, CDR1 is MNHEY and CDR2 is SVGEGT. The CDR3: CASRTDWAKNIQYF. CDR3 DNA sequence: TGTGCCAGCAGGACGGACTGGGCCAAAAACATTCAGTACTTC.

A note on this clonotype: Germline is not matched at one junction end, which may reflect a read error. The rearrangement joins TRBV12-3 or TRBV12-4 to TRBJ2-1; TRBD2 agrees at 7 bases. The CDR3 length is 19 residues. CDR3 protein: CASSSPGLSAFSLYNEQSF. The CDR3, as DNA: TGTGCCAGCAGTTCACCGGGACTATCTGCCTTTTCCCTATACAATGAGCAGTCCTTC.

This clonotype was observed a few times. The chain has TRBV12-3 or TRBV12-4 and TRBJ1-2; 12 bases are a match to TRBD1. CDR3 size: 15 residues. Germline trimming cut 4 bases from V and 4 bases from J; bases unmatched to any gene: 4. The CDR3 sequence: CASSSGTGGVYGYTF. CDR3 in DNA: TGTGCCAGCAGTTCCGGGACAGGGGGCGTCTATGGCTACACCTTC.

J is TRBJ2-3 and V is TRBV20-1, with a weak D call TRBD1 (5 bases). V shed 7 bases and J shed 0 bases, with 8 bases lying between them. Germline values: CDR1 DFQATT, CDR2 SNEGSKA (reference sequence). This CDR3 contains 12 residues. Written as DNA, the CDR3 is TGCAGTGGGGGCCCTAGCACAGATACGCAGTATTTT. Translating gives CSGGPSTDTQYF.